This record concerns one T cell receptor (beta chain) sequence. The V gene's germline CDR1 is SGDLS and CDR2 YYNGEE. The length of the CDR3 is 15 residues. With V trimmed by 3 bases and J by 5 bases, 7 bases remained unmatched. The source of the sample is a study of CD8+CD57+ T cells in acquired aplastic anemia. Study-level background: Sorted cells (CD4+ and CD8+) yielded DNA amounts that averaged approximately 3.1 ug.

The template used for profiling TCR beta VDJ and CDR3 was genomic DNA. Each CDR3 protein is one row after TCRdb ran MiXCR on the reads. The table includes under 200,000 distinct CDR3 sequences, 65% to 75% detected once. An expansion of CD8+CD57+ cells by flow cytometry had been shown in patients chosen for sequencing. Sequencing input: sorted CD4+, CD8+, or CD8+CD57+ T cells (not recorded which) from PBMCs. The chain links TRBV9 to TRBJ2-1; TRBD2 matches 8 bases. This receptor was obtained from a human donor with aplastic anemia. CDR3 in amino acids: CASSGRTSFNNEQFF. In DNA, the CDR3 is TGTGCCAGCAGCGGAAGGACTAGCTTCAACAATGAGCAGTTCTTC.